The 26 T cell receptor beta chains presented below share a single source sample, sequenced in a study of cytomegalovirus exposure and HLA in healthy donors. Use of 60 Vbeta and 13 Jbeta primers characterized the PCR. Libraries were prepared by immunoSEQ multiplex PCR; TCRdb keeps only in-frame clonotypes and omits some of them. The repertoire shows under 200,000 clones; the top ten hold approximately 6.9%. Sequences were obtained from PBMCs. Source of these receptors: a young man in good health and CMV-seronegative.

This chain connects TRBV6-1 to TRBJ1-1, with D maybe TRBD1 (6 bases). V gave up 6 bases and J gave up 1 base, with 15 bases separating them. The CDR3 has 15 residues. The germline CDR1 and CDR2 sequences are MNHNS and SASEGT. The CDR3 DNA sequence: TGTGCCAGCAGACCAAGGGGGGGACCGAACACTGAAGCTTTCTTT. Its protein product is CASRPRGGPNTEAFF.

The J gene is TRBJ1-3, the V gene TRBV7-2; D is unresolved. Trimming took 4 bases from V and 4 from J, leaving 11 bases between them. The germline V gene encodes CDR1 SGHTA and CDR2 FQGNSA. The CDR3 loop spans 14 amino acids. The CDR3 DNA sequence: TGTGCCAGCAGCTCTCAAACCACAGGAAACACCATATATTTT. Its translation is CASSSQTTGNTIYF.

The V gene is TRBV4-1, the J gene TRBJ2-5, with a possible D match to TRBD2 (6 bases). V was clipped by 4 bases and J by 2 bases, with 17 bases between them. This CDR3 has 16 residues. Germline CDR1 reads MGHRA; CDR2 reads YSYEKL. CDR3 sequence: CASSPFSGQTQETQYF. In nucleotides, the CDR3 is TGCGCCAGCAGCCCCTTTAGCGGACAAACTCAAGAGACCCAGTACTTC.

This chain links TRBV9 with TRBJ1-1; possibly TRBD1 for D (6 bases). V was clipped by 0 bases and J by 0 bases, with 12 bases between them. There are 16 residues in the CDR3. Germline values: CDR1 SGDLS, CDR2 YYNGEE. Here the CDR3 reads CASSVDPGAMNTEAFF. The CDR3 coding sequence is TGTGCCAGCAGCGTAGACCCAGGGGCCATGAACACTGAAGCTTTCTTT.

J is TRBJ2-7 and V is TRBV28, with D maybe TRBD1 (6 bases). Germline CDR1 MDHEN, CDR2 SYDVKM. Trimming took 4 bases from V and 0 from J, leaving 19 bases between them. The CDR3 is 17 amino acids. The CDR3 DNA sequence: TGTGCCAGCAGTTCCGGGACACTCTTGCCGGGCTCCTACGAGCAGTACTTC. Protein product: CASSSGTLLPGSYEQYF.

The genes are TRBV5-4 and TRBJ2-2; D ambiguous. This CDR3 is 16 amino acids long. V was trimmed by 0 bases and J by 4 bases, leaving 13 bases between them. Germline loops: CDR1 SGHNT, CDR2 YYREEE (reference sequence). The CDR3 sequence: CASSLGLGRSTGELFF. The CDR3 nucleotides are TGTGCCAGCAGCTTGGGTTTGGGTAGGAGCACCGGGGAGCTGTTTTTT.

The chain uses TRBV28 and TRBJ1-6; TRBD1 matches 8 bases. The germline V gene has CDR1 MDHEN and CDR2 SYDVKM. The ends lost 4 bases at V and 10 bases at J; junction bases unmatched: 12. The CDR3 runs 16 residues. DNA for the CDR3: TGTGCCAGCAGTTCCGGACAGGGAGGGTGGTACTCACCCCTCCACTTT. Its translation: CASSSGQGGWYSPLHF.

The chain is built from TRBV5-6 and TRBJ2-7, with D possibly TRBD2 on 5 matching bases. Per the germline V gene, CDR1 is SGHDT and CDR2 is YYEEEE. The CDR3 has 13 amino acids. Trimming left V 4 bases short and J 2 bases short, with 10 bases between. In DNA, the CDR3 is TGTGCCAGCAGCGGAGCGGTTGCCTACGAGCAGTACTTC. Encoded protein: CASSGAVAYEQYF.

With regard to this clone: One junction end does not reproduce the germline sequence, and a read error may be involved. The chain uses TRBV6-5 and TRBJ2-5; weak D call: TRBD1 (6 bases). The CDR3 extends over 15 amino acids. Germline V gives CDR1 MNHEY, CDR2 SVGAGI. The CDR3 reads CANSTPGQGWGTQYF. CDR3 in DNA: TGTGCCAACAGTACCCCCGGCCAGGGGTGGGGGACCCAGTACTTC.

The chain uses TRBV7-9 and TRBJ2-3; D possibly corresponds to TRBD2 (6 bases). This CDR3 has 16 residues. The germline gives CDR1 SEHNR, CDR2 FQNEAQ (reference sequence). Trimming shortened V by 4 bases and J by 4 bases, and 18 bases separated the two germline ends. The DNA of the CDR3 is TGTGCCAGCAGCTCTAGTCTCCGCGGGGCCGCAGATACGCAGTATTTT. Translation: CASSSSLRGAADTQYF.

J is TRBJ2-1 and V is TRBV7-2; a weak D match, TRBD1 (6 bases). The CDR3 is 15 residues long. V lost 5 bases and J lost 8, with 19 bases in between. Per the germline V gene, CDR1 is SGHTA and CDR2 is FQGNSA. As DNA, the CDR3 is TGTGCCAGCAGCATTATAGCAGGGGTTGTGGATGAGCAGTTCTTC. Protein product: CASSIIAGVVDEQFF. Full variable domain (missing parts from reference TRBV7-2 and TRBJ2-1): GAGVSQSPSNKVTEKGKDVELRCDPISGHTALYWYRQSLGQGLEFLIYFQGNSAPDKSGLPSDRFSAERTGGSVSTLTIQRTQQEDSAVYLCASSIIAGVVDEQFFGPGTRLTVL.

CDR3 sequence reads: CASSPGTGREKLFF. The CDR3 DNA reads as TGTGCCAGCAGTCCGGGGACAGGGAGGGAAAAACTGTTTTTT. The chain links TRBV6-5 to TRBJ1-4, with 9 bases matching TRBD1. V lost 5 bases to trimming and J lost 8 bases; unmatched junction nucleotides: 6. In germline, CDR1 is MNHEY, CDR2 SVGAGI. This CDR3 has 14 amino acids.

The J gene is TRBJ2-7, the V gene TRBV4-1; 11 bases align to TRBD1. The CDR3 contains 14 residues. The germline V gene has CDR1 MGHRA and CDR2 YSYEKL. Trimming removed 3 bases from V and 6 bases from J; junction bases left unmatched: 4. CDR3 loop: CASSHGQGAGEQYF. The CDR3 nucleotides are TGCGCCAGCAGCCACGGACAGGGGGCGGGCGAGCAGTACTTC.

This chain connects TRBV9 to TRBJ1-4, with a tentative D call TRBD1 (6 bases). This CDR3 is built from 15 residues. V gave up 4 bases and J gave up 7 bases, with 17 bases separating them. From germline, CDR1 is SGDLS and CDR2 YYNGEE. This CDR3 is CASSPGAVEGEKLFF. DNA for the CDR3: TGTGCCAGCAGCCCAGGGGCCGTGGAAGGTGAAAAACTGTTTTTT.

This chain links TRBV27 with TRBJ1-2, with D maybe TRBD1 (6 bases). With 6 bases removed from V and 4 bases from J, the gap between germline ends came to 12 bases. There are 13 residues in the CDR3. CDR1 is MNHEY and CDR2 is SMNVEV in the germline V gene (reference sequence). The CDR3: CASRPSDSYGYTF. In DNA, the CDR3 is TGTGCCAGCAGGCCCTCGGACAGCTATGGCTACACCTTC.

This chain uses TRBV4-3 with TRBJ2-5, with 9 bases lining up with TRBD1. The end of the DNA fits TRBJ2-7 better, so the J call may be wrong. This CDR3 region has 17 residues. CDR1 and CDR2 (germline): LGHNA, YSLEER. CDR3 coding DNA: TGCGCCAGCAGTCGTGAAACCCCGGGACAGGGCACCTACGAGCAGTACTTC. It codes for CASSRETPGQGTYEQYF.

J is TRBJ2-2 and V is TRBV5-1; maybe TRBD1 (6 bases). V dropped 9 bases and J dropped 4 bases, with 16 bases sitting between them. This CDR3 has 14 residues. CDR1 SGHRS and CDR2 YFSETQ come from the germline V gene. Written as DNA, the CDR3 is TGCGCCACCCAGGACAGCCCGGGCACCGGGGAGCTGTTTTTT. Amino acid sequence: CATQDSPGTGELFF.

This rearrangement joins TRBV11-3 to TRBJ2-5, with 10 bases identical to TRBD1. This CDR3 is built from 16 residues. The J segment lost 2 bases and the V segment lost 7 bases, leaving 10 bases of the junction unmatched. Germline V gene data show CDR1 as SGHNT and CDR2 as YENEEA. The CDR3 DNA reads TGTGCCAGCACCTCCTCCGGGACAGGGGAGCAAGAGACCCAGTACTTC. Translation: CASTSSGTGEQETQYF.

The J gene is TRBJ1-1, the V gene TRBV28, with 9 bases identical to TRBD1. Germline V lookup: CDR1 MDHEN, CDR2 SYDVKM. The CDR3 runs 13 residues. After removal of 10 bases from V and 7 bases from J, the junction contained 10 bases not matched to a gene. In DNA form, the CDR3 reads TGTGCCACCGTAGGGACAGGGAGGCTTGAAGCTTTCTTT. Encoded protein: CATVGTGRLEAFF.

The V and J genes are TRBV11-3 and TRBJ2-7; D gene uncertain. The V end was cut by 8 bases, the J end by 0 bases, with 14 bases between. This CDR3 has 14 amino acids. CDR1 is SGHNT and CDR2 is YENEEA in the germline V gene. The CDR3 reads CASAPRPDSYEQYF. The CDR3 DNA is TGTGCCAGCGCCCCCAGGCCTGACTCCTACGAGCAGTACTTC.

The rearrangement links TRBV5-4 to TRBJ2-1, with 9 nucleotides matching TRBD2. From germline, CDR1 is SGHNT and CDR2 YYREEE (reference sequence). The CDR3 runs 16 residues. The V and J ends lost 2 bases and 9 bases, in that order; junction bases with no gene match: 12. CDR3 amino acids: CASSFITGSGSVEQFF. CDR3 DNA: TGTGCCAGCAGCTTTATCACCGGTAGCGGGAGCGTTGAGCAGTTCTTC.

The rearrangement links TRBV5-1 to TRBJ2-5; 10 nucleotides align to TRBD2. The CDR3 runs 16 residues. The germline gives CDR1 SGHRS, CDR2 YFSETQ. The V segment lost 5 bases and the J segment 3 bases; nucleotides outside the gene matches: 10. This CDR3 is CASRPTTSGIKETQYF. In DNA form, the CDR3 reads TGCGCCAGCAGACCCACCACTAGCGGGATAAAAGAGACCCAGTACTTC.

About this clone: Other DNA sequences of this sample code for an identical CDR3. The chain carries TRBV19 and TRBJ1-1; no reliable D call. Per germline, CDR1 LNHDA and CDR2 SQIVND (reference sequence). V shed 7 bases and J shed 1 base, with 13 bases lying between them. The CDR3 loop spans 14 amino acids. CDR3 sequence: CASNPGQANTEAFF. Here the CDR3 DNA reads TGTGCCAGTAATCCTGGGCAGGCGAACACTGAAGCTTTCTTT. The variable domain in full, with the rest retrieved from reference TRBV19 and TRBJ1-1, is DGGITQSPKYLFRKEGQNVTLSCEQNLNHDAMYWYRQDPGQGLRLIYYSQIVNDFQKGDIAEGYSVSREKKESFPLTVTSAQKNPTAFYLCASNPGQANTEAFFGQGTRLTVV.

The rearrangement joins TRBV27 to TRBJ2-7, with a possible D match to TRBD1 (6 bases). CDR1 and CDR2 from the germline V gene are MNHEY and SMNVEV (reference sequence). The CDR3 has 15 residues. Deletions cut 8 bases from V and 0 bases from J, with 17 bases between. The CDR3 sequence: CASSRLGTFSYEQYF. The CDR3 nucleotides are TGTGCCAGCTCCCGTCTGGGGACATTCTCCTACGAGCAGTACTTC.

This chain connects TRBV4-1 to TRBJ2-7, with 9 positions matching TRBD1. The CDR3 is made up of 16 amino acids. In germline, CDR1 is MGHRA, CDR2 YSYEKL. With V trimmed by 0 bases and J by 3 bases, 6 bases remained unmatched. In nucleotides, the CDR3 is TGCGCCAGCAGCCAAGAGTCAAGACAGGGGGTCTACGAGCAGTACTTC. It encodes CASSQESRQGVYEQYF.

The chain carries TRBV2 and TRBJ2-5; 8 positions match TRBD1. With 5 bases clipped from V and 2 bases from J, the junction kept 4 bases outside the gene matches. The CDR3 loop spans 14 amino acids. CDR1 and CDR2 (germline): SNHLY, FYNNEI. CDR3 protein: CASSRGQVQETQYF. In nucleotides, the CDR3 is TGTGCCAGCAGTCGGGGACAGGTTCAAGAGACCCAGTACTTC.